These 2 T cell receptor beta chains came from one sample sequenced in a study of PD-L1 blockade in urothelial cancer. Time point: peripheral blood 6 weeks after treatment start. TCRdb's copy holds only in-frame clones and misses some; the assay was immunoSEQ multiplex PCR. This table has around 62,000 clones, about 88% appearing once. The sample in question was PBMCs, obtained around atezolizumab (anti-PD-L1) treatment. Receptors were obtained from a man in his sixties with urothelial cancer.

The chain combines TRBV4-2 with TRBJ2-1, with TRBD2 matching 10 bases. Losses at the gene ends were 0 bases for V and 8 bases for J; bases not matched to a gene: 10. The germline V gene encodes CDR1 LGHNA and CDR2 YNFKEQ. The CDR3 is made up of 17 amino acids. CDR3 sequence: CASSQDPASGRFDEQFF. In DNA, the CDR3 is TGTGCCAGCAGCCAAGATCCGGCTAGCGGGAGATTCGATGAGCAGTTCTTC.

The chain couples TRBV5-1 to TRBJ2-1; TRBD2 might be the D (5 bases). CDR1 is SGHRS and CDR2 is YFSETQ in the germline V gene. Between the trimmed V and J ends, which lost 5 bases and 4 bases, there was a span of 13 bases. The CDR3 sequence is 14 residues long. The CDR3: CASSFERQYNEQFF. DNA for the CDR3: TGCGCCAGCAGTTTCGAGCGGCAATACAATGAGCAGTTCTTC. Full variable domain (remainder filled in from reference TRBV5-1 and TRBJ2-1): KAGVTQTPRYLIKTRGQQVTLSCSPISGHRSVSWYQQTPGQGLQFLFEYFSETQRNKGNFPGRFSGRQFSNSRSEMNVSTLELGDSALYLCASSFERQYNEQFFGPGTRLTVL.